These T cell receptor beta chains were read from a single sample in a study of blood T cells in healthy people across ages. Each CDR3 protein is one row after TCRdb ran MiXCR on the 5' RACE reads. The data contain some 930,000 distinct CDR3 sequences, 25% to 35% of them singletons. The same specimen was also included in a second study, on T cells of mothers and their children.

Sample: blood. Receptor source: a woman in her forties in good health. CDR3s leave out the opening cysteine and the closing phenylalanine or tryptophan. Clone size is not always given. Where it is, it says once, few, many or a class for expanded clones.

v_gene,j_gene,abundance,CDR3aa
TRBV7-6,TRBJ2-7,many,ASSWARDYEQY
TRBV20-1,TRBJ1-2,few,SARTGIGQGRGYT
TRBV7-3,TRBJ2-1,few,ASSGGNNEQF
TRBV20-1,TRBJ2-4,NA,SAGTSAKNIQY
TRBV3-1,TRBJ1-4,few,ASSQRGSEKLF
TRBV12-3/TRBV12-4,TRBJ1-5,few,AGSLGGNQPQH
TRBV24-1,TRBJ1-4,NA,ASSEAGGDEKLF
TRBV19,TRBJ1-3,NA,ASSIYLAGQGRGNTIY
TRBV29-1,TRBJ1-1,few,STDWTFRTHTEAF
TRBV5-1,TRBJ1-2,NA,ASSPETGPNYGYT
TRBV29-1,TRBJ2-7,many,SVKGGGSSYEQY
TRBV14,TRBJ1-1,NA,ASSQETVGAF
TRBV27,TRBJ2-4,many,ASSPLGAENIQY
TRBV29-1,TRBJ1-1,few,SVEDAGLNTEAF
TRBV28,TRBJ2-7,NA,TSGTSGASYEQY
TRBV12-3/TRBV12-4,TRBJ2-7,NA,TSSLNAGPYEQY
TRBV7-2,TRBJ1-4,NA,ASSLRPTGRIEKLF
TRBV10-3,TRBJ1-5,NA,AISEGQQNQPQH
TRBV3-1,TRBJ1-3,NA,ATDGGPNSGNTIY
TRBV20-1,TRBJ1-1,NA,SAGETGANTEAF
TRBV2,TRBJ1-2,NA,ASIPDRGFYGYT
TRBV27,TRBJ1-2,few,ASSSRSPGQGAWGYT
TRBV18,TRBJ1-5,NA,ASSQGVDGRNQPQH
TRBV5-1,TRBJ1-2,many,ASSLRGQGLQGYT
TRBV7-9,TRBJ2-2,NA,ASSSKGVLNTGELF
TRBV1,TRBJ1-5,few,TSSQGGWISNQPQH
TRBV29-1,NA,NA,SVGLGLVYEQY
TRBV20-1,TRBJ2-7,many,SAETGLSVYEQY
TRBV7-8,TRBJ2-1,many,ASSLRTGGNEQF